This TCR beta chain stems from a study of Ad26.COV2.S vaccination and SARS-CoV-2 variants. Study-level findings and limits: Post-vaccination breadth of spike-specific CD8+ and CD4+ T cell responses was reportedly substantial.

Treatment reported: 19 received Ad26.COV2.S at low or high dose, single or two shots; 5 received placebo; per-sample allocation not given. Following the first vaccine or placebo injection, samples were taken on day 63. Vaccine was an Ad26 vector expressing Wuhan-strain SARS-CoV-2 spike. The CDR3 runs to 12 residues. CDR1 and CDR2 (germline): SGHRS, YFSETQ. V was pared by 4 bases and J by 5 bases, with 2 bases of the junction left unmatched. Sequencing used immunoSEQ multiplex PCR; TCRdb keeps in-frame clones, though not all of them. The sample shows roughly 460,000 clones, around 89% of them seen only once. Note on this clone: The antigen is unknown.

This receptor was identified in a person between 18 and 59 years old who received the Ad26.COV2.S COVID-19 vaccine or a placebo. Sample: peripheral blood, taken in a trial of Ad26.COV2.S vaccine versus placebo. The chain is built from TRBV5-1 and TRBJ2-5; 7 bases fit TRBD1. The CDR3 nucleotides read TGCGCCAGCAGCGTGGACAGGGAGACCCAGTACTTC. Encoded protein: CASSVDRETQYF.